These 17 T cell receptor beta chains were all obtained from the same sample, sequenced in a study of blood T cells in healthy people across ages. Then a second PCR, running roughly 7 to 11 cycles, was carried out with a sample-barcoded 5' primer and a J-beta primer mix. TCRdb reanalysed the 5' RACE reads using MiXCR and keeps one entry per CDR3 protein. The sample lists approximately 600,000 distinct CDR3 sequences, approximately 50% occurring once. Sample: blood. All receptors come from a man aged 60 to 75 in good health.

This chain links TRBV4-2 with TRBJ2-4; no reliable D call. The CDR3 covers 17 residues. The germline V and J ends were trimmed by 0 bases and 0 bases, with 12 bases remaining between them. Germline CDR1 reads LGHNA; CDR2 reads YNFKEQ. CDR3 DNA sequence: TGTGCCAGCAGCCAAGAGGTCGCGGTTCTAGCCAAAAACATTCAGTACTTC. It specifies CASSQEVAVLAKNIQYF.

This chain joins TRBV7-2 and TRBJ2-7, with TRBD1 as a possible D gene (5 bases). The CDR3 consists of 13 residues. Trimming took 0 bases from V and 7 from J, leaving 10 bases between them. Germline lookup yields CDR1 SGHTA and CDR2 FQGNSA. The CDR3, as DNA: TGTGCCAGCAGCTTAGCGTGGGGCGATGAGCAGTACTTC. It specifies CASSLAWGDEQYF. The full variable domain, in which reference TRBV7-2 and TRBJ2-7 provide the parts outside the CDR3, is GAGVSQSPSNKVTEKGKDVELRCDPISGHTALYWYRQSLGQGLEFLIYFQGNSAPDKSGLPSDRFSAERTGGSVSTLTIQRTQQEDSAVYLCASSLAWGDEQYFGPGTRLTVT.

The chain is built from TRBV15 and TRBJ2-1, with TRBD1 matching 8 bases. Near its end, the DNA agrees better with TRBJ2-7, so the J call may be wrong. Germline V gene lookup returns CDR1 LNHNV and CDR2 YYDKDF (reference sequence). The CDR3 contains 15 residues. The CDR3 DNA follows: TGTGCCACCAGGCCCGGGACAGGCACCTACAATGAGCAGTACTTC. This translates into CATRPGTGTYNEQYF.

The CDR3 here is CASSPAQGTYNEQFF. CDR3 sequence (DNA): TGTGCCAGCAGCCCCGCACAGGGCACCTACAATGAGCAGTTCTTC. The chain recombines TRBV7-2 with TRBJ2-1; D perhaps matches TRBD1 (6 bases). V lost 5 bases, J lost 2 bases, and 13 bases lay in between. CDR3 length: 15 residues. Per the germline V gene, CDR1 is SGHTA and CDR2 is FQGNSA.

The CDR3 reads CASSSIIRGSIATNEKLFF. CDR3 bases: TGCGCCAGCAGCTCAATTATACGAGGATCGATTGCAACTAATGAAAAACTGTTTTTT. J is TRBJ1-4 and V is TRBV5-1, with D unresolved. Germline CDR1 and CDR2: SGHRS and YFSETQ. Trimming stripped 3 bases from V and 0 bases from J, with 21 bases between. This CDR3 spans 19 amino acids.

This chain links TRBV2 with TRBJ2-3, with 7 bases that match TRBD1. CDR1 and CDR2 from the germline V gene are SNHLY and FYNNEI. The CDR3 has 14 amino acids. V dropped 5 bases and J dropped 2; count of bases not matched to a gene: 4. In DNA, the CDR3 is TGTGCCAGCAGTAGGGGGCAGTTCACAGATACGCAGTATTTT. Translated: CASSRGQFTDTQYF.

This clonotype has only a few counts. The chain employs TRBV6-6 and TRBJ1-5; no clear D. Deletions cut 6 bases from V and 7 bases from J, with 7 bases between. CDR3 length: 11 amino acids. Per the germline V gene, CDR1 is MNHNY and CDR2 is SVGAGI (reference sequence). CDR3 in amino acids: CASRGGQPQHF. The CDR3 bases are TGTGCCAGCAGGGGAGGCCAGCCCCAGCATTTT.

This sequence joins TRBV11-2 and TRBJ2-1, with D perhaps given as TRBD1 or TRBD2 (6 bases each). The DNA end is a closer match to TRBJ2-7, so the J assignment may be wrong. The CDR3 loop spans 16 amino acids. Germline V CDR1 and CDR2: SGHAT, FQNNGV. CDR3 amino acids: CASSSIGGSSYNEQYF. The CDR3 bases are TGTGCCAGCAGCTCTATAGGGGGGAGCTCCTACAATGAGCAGTACTTC.

This chain links TRBV6-6 with TRBJ1-4, with D maybe TRBD1 (6 bases). This CDR3 has 16 residues. The V gene's germline CDR1 is MNHNY and CDR2 SVGAGI (reference sequence). V lost 11 bases and J lost 8, with 27 bases in between. CDR3 in DNA: TGTGCCGGCCGCACTCGGGGGGGACAAGGGCAGGAAAAACTGTTTTTT. Encoded protein: CAGRTRGGQGQEKLFF.

The rearrangement uses TRBV6-1 and TRBJ1-1; 7 nucleotides line up with TRBD1. The CDR3 is made up of 16 amino acids. Trimming took 5 bases from V and 1 from J; bases not matched to a gene: 10. Germline V gene sequence: CDR1 MNHNS, CDR2 SASEGT. The CDR3 nucleotides read TGTGCCAGCAGTCCCAGGCCCCCAGGGGGGAACACTGAAGCTTTCTTT. Translating gives CASSPRPPGGNTEAFF.

This rearrangement joins TRBV10-3 to TRBJ2-3, with unresolved D. The CDR3 runs 15 residues. Germline values: CDR1 ENHRY, CDR2 SYGVKD. V gave up 4 bases and J gave up 4 bases, with 15 bases separating them. The CDR3 region is CAISAGSLGADTQYF. The CDR3 nucleotides read TGTGCCATCAGTGCGGGTAGCTTGGGCGCAGATACGCAGTATTTT.

This clonotype came up once. CDR3 sequence: CASAGTGEETQYF. The CDR3 nucleotides read TGTGCCAGCGCCGGGACTGGTGAAGAGACCCAGTACTTC. The gene calls are TRBV7-7 and TRBJ2-5; possibly TRBD2 for D (6 bases). Trimming pared 8 bases from V and 3 bases from J, leaving 13 bases between. The germline V gene has CDR1 SSHAT and CDR2 FNYEAQ (reference sequence). CDR3 length: 13 residues. Filled out from reference TRBV7-7 and TRBJ2-5, the complete variable domain reads GAGVSQSPRYKVTKRGQDVTLRCDPISSHATLYWYQQALGQGPEFLTYFNYEAQPDKSGLPSDRFSAERPEGSISTLTIQRTEQRDSAMYRCASAGTGEETQYFGPGTRLLVL.

The rearrangement joins TRBV27 to TRBJ2-5, with D perhaps matching TRBD2 (6 bases). The better agreement between TRBJ2-7 and the DNA end casts doubt on the J call. The germline gives CDR1 MNHEY, CDR2 SMNVEV (reference sequence). This CDR3 region has 11 residues. The DNA of the CDR3 is TGTGCCAACAGGAGGGCCTACGAGCAGTACTTC. Translated, it gives CANRRAYEQYF.

This chain connects TRBV6-5 to TRBJ1-2; 9 bases fit TRBD1. The CDR3 has 16 residues. With 2 bases clipped from V and 8 bases from J, the junction kept 12 bases outside the gene matches. The germline V gene has CDR1 MNHEY and CDR2 SVGAGI. The CDR3 sequence: CASSYRYGTGSAGYTF. CDR3 sequence (DNA): TGTGCCAGCAGTTACAGATACGGGACAGGGTCGGCCGGCTACACCTTC.

This clonotype was found a few times. The chain couples TRBV6-5 to TRBJ1-5, with a tentative D call TRBD1 (5 bases). V dropped 4 bases and J dropped 6 bases, with 7 bases sitting between them. The germline V gene encodes CDR1 MNHEY and CDR2 SVGAGI. The CDR3 length is 12 residues. CDR3 nucleotide sequence: TGTGCCAGCAGTTCGGGGGTTCAGCCCCAGCATTTT. This translates into CASSSGVQPQHF.

V is TRBV10-3 and J is TRBJ2-1; D perhaps matches TRBD1 (5 bases). Trimming removed 2 bases at V and 7 bases at J, with 18 bases between. CDR3 length: 16 amino acids. Germline V gene data show CDR1 as ENHRY and CDR2 as SYGVKD. CDR3 DNA: TGTGCCATCAGTGAGGCTACAGGTGACAACGTAAATGAGCAGTTCTTC. It specifies CAISEATGDNVNEQFF.

The V call is TRBV18, the J call TRBJ2-1; 8 bases line up with TRBD2. The V and J ends lost 3 bases and 0 bases, in that order; junction bases with no gene match: 19. CDR3 length: 21 amino acids. Germline loops: CDR1 KGHSH, CDR2 LQKENI. CDR3 sequence: CASSPTVGLVGGASSYNEQFF. The CDR3 DNA follows: TGTGCCAGCTCACCCACCGTGGGACTAGTGGGGGGCGCCAGCTCCTACAATGAGCAGTTCTTC.